The 17 T cell receptor beta chains reported below all come from one sample, sequenced in a study of control samples from healthy donors and cancer patients. TCRdb's copy holds only in-frame clones and misses some; the assay was immunoSEQ multiplex PCR. Seen here are roughly 100,000 clones, roughly 89% observed once, and the top ten hold more than 7%. Sample: blood. Receptor source: a man aged 30 to 39 in good health.

The chain links TRBV28 to TRBJ2-7; 7 nucleotides match TRBD2. V trimming: 7 bases; J trimming: 1 base; junction bases outside the gene matches: 10. Germline V lookup: CDR1 MDHEN, CDR2 SYDVKM. This CDR3 has 15 residues. The CDR3 DNA reads as TGTGCCAGCATCCAAGCCGGGGAGGGATCCTACGAGCAGTACTTC. Translating gives CASIQAGEGSYEQYF.

The chain is built from TRBV5-1 and TRBJ2-5; D is possibly TRBD2 (6 bases). Germline CDR1 is SGHRS and CDR2 is YFSETQ. The CDR3 length is 14 residues. Trimming took 3 bases from V and 5 from J, leaving 14 bases between them. The CDR3 spells CASSWDLAGETQYF. The CDR3 DNA follows: TGCGCCAGCAGCTGGGATCTGGCGGGGGAGACCCAGTACTTC.

About this clone itself: This CDR3 is also generated by other DNA sequences in the sample. CDR3 nucleotide sequence: TGCGCCAGCAGTTCTAGCGGAAGGGCCTTCGAGCAGTACTTC. This gives the protein CASSSSGRAFEQYF. The rearrangement links TRBV10-1 to TRBJ2-7; 7 nucleotides line up with TRBD2. The CDR3 is 14 amino acids. J was trimmed by 6 bases and V by 5 bases; bases with no gene match: 10. Germline V gives CDR1 WNHNN, CDR2 SYGVQD (reference sequence).

The chain joins TRBV7-9 to TRBJ2-5; TRBD2 matches 13 bases. CDR1 is SEHNR, CDR2 FQNEAQ, per germline (reference sequence). The V gene end was trimmed by 2 bases and the J gene end by 5 bases; junction bases not matched to a gene: 2. The CDR3 is 15 amino acids. The CDR3 coding sequence is TGTGCCAGCAGCTTAACTAGCGGGAGGGGGGAGACCCAGTACTTC. It is translated as CASSLTSGRGETQYF.

The genes are TRBV30 and TRBJ1-2, with unresolved D. The CDR3 runs 13 residues. From germline, CDR1 is GTSNPN and CDR2 SVGIG (reference sequence). V gave up 3 bases and J gave up 6 bases, with 14 bases separating them. CDR3 amino acids: CAWRGTVRDGYTF. The CDR3 DNA is TGTGCCTGGAGGGGAACGGTTAGGGATGGCTACACCTTC.

Remarks on this clone: Other nucleotide sequences from this sample produce the same CDR3. The chain has TRBV28 and TRBJ1-2; D possibly corresponds to TRBD1 (6 bases). With 1 base removed from V and 8 bases from J, the gap between germline ends came to 14 bases. The CDR3 spans 14 residues. Germline V CDR1 and CDR2: MDHEN, SYDVKM. This CDR3 reads CASSLLRGARGYTF. The DNA for the CDR3 is TGTGCCAGCAGTTTATTGCGGGGGGCGCGGGGCTACACCTTC.

The J gene is TRBJ1-5, the V gene TRBV6-2 or TRBV6-3; 7 nucleotides match TRBD1. CDR1 and CDR2 from the germline V gene are MNHEY and SVGEGT. This CDR3 region has 15 residues. Trimming at V came to 4 bases and at J to 6 bases, leaving 9 bases not matched to a gene. CDR3 region: CASSSMHRGVQPQHF. The CDR3 DNA reads TGTGCCAGCAGTTCCATGCACAGGGGTGTTCAGCCCCAGCATTTT.

This chain joins TRBV29-1 and TRBJ1-2; 7 bases fit TRBD1. Germline trimming cut 8 bases from V and 2 bases from J; bases unmatched to any gene: 5. Per the germline V gene, CDR1 is SQVTM and CDR2 is ANQGSEA. The CDR3 length is 12 residues. CDR3 residues: CSFRGQNYGYTF. For the CDR3, the DNA is TGCAGCTTTAGGGGGCAGAACTATGGCTACACCTTC.

In its sample, this clone was seen once. This chain links TRBV28 with TRBJ2-7; 10 positions match TRBD1. The CDR3 contains 13 residues. Germline values: CDR1 MDHEN, CDR2 SYDVKM. After removal of 7 bases from V and 2 bases from J, the junction contained 2 bases not matched to a gene. For the CDR3, the DNA is TGTGCCAGCACCGGGACAGGGGCCTACGAGCAGTACTTC. Protein product: CASTGTGAYEQYF.

This rearrangement joins TRBV4-2 to TRBJ2-6, with unresolved D. This CDR3 spans 16 amino acids. The V and J ends lost 2 bases and 1 base respectively, with 9 bases between them. The germline V gene encodes CDR1 LGHNA and CDR2 YNFKEQ. The CDR3 bases are TGTGCCAGCAGCCAAAACGGGCCGTCTGGGGCCAACGTCCTGACTTTC. This gives the protein CASSQNGPSGANVLTF.

The rearrangement joins TRBV19 to TRBJ2-5; D unclear. In germline, CDR1 is LNHDA, CDR2 SQIVND (reference sequence). The CDR3 covers 14 residues. V lost 3 bases to trimming and J lost 10 bases, with 18 bases between them. CDR3 residues: CASSMDGPLMDQYF. The CDR3 nucleotides are TGTGCCAGTAGTATGGACGGCCCGTTGATGGACCAGTACTTC.

The V gene is TRBV6-1, the J gene TRBJ1-4; D remains ambiguous. Trimming removed 3 bases at V and 0 bases at J, with 11 bases between. CDR1 and CDR2 (germline): MNHNS, SASEGT. CDR3 length: 16 amino acids. CDR3 residues: CASSDGQPATNEKLFF. As DNA, the CDR3 is TGTGCCAGCAGTGATGGGCAGCCAGCAACTAATGAAAAACTGTTTTTT.

V is TRBV4-1 and J is TRBJ2-7; a possible D gene is TRBD2 (5 bases). Per the germline V gene, CDR1 is MGHRA and CDR2 is YSYEKL. Trimming cost V 4 bases and J 2 bases, with 33 bases left between them. CDR3 length: 21 residues. The CDR3 here is CASSPPFGARVRGLAAYEQYV. The CDR3 bases are TGCGCCAGCAGCCCCCCGTTCGGAGCAAGAGTACGCGGGTTGGCCGCCTACGAGCAGTACGTC.

The chain recombines TRBV6-6 with TRBJ1-1, with D possibly matching TRBD1 (5 bases). The CDR3 contains 14 residues. Trimming cost V 6 bases and J 1 base, with 12 bases left between them. CDR1 MNHNY and CDR2 SVGAGI come from the germline V gene (reference sequence). The CDR3 is CASRGGTANTEAFF. In DNA form, the CDR3 reads TGTGCCAGCAGGGGGGGGACGGCGAACACTGAAGCTTTCTTT.

V and J are TRBV12-3 or TRBV12-4 and TRBJ1-1, with unresolved D. V was cut by 6 bases and J by 1 base, with 9 bases left in between. The CDR3 has 13 amino acids. CDR3 coding DNA: TGTGCCAGCAGCCTTGGGTCGAACACTGAAGCTTTCTTT. Amino acids: CASSLGSNTEAFF.

V usage is TRBV7-3 and J usage is TRBJ2-3; 10 bases match TRBD2. Germline CDR1 SGHTA, CDR2 FQGTGA. CDR3 size: 14 residues. With 7 bases clipped from V and 0 bases from J, the junction kept 1 base outside the gene matches. For the CDR3, the DNA is TGTGCCAGCAAGACTAGCGGGAGCACAGATACGCAGTATTTT. The encoded protein is CASKTSGSTDTQYF.

The chain is built from TRBV19 and TRBJ1-5; D is uncertain. CDR1 LNHDA and CDR2 SQIVND come from the germline V gene (reference sequence). The germline V and J ends were trimmed by 1 base and 7 bases, with 5 bases remaining between them. The CDR3 extends over 12 amino acids. CDR3 loop: CASSIGRQPQHF. As DNA, the CDR3 is TGTGCCAGTAGTATAGGACGGCAGCCCCAGCATTTT.